The source of this TCR beta chain is a study of T cell responses to AZD1222 COVID-19 vaccine. Profiled with immunoSEQ multiplex PCR; TCRdb holds only in-frame clones, not every one. The repertoire holds under 200,000 clones, with about 92% as singletons. Study-level results: Repertoire sampling occurred only after the peak T cell response. At baseline, just 5 or 6 AZD1222 recipients tested seropositive. Females made up more of the donors, who were largely white British, and clonal diversity may have come out too low.

As concerns this clone: Its antigen is currently unknown.

Sample: peripheral blood, taken on day 0 of AZD1222 vaccination. The source is an adult in good health.

CDR3 sequence: CASSKSREDETQYF. The CDR3 DNA reads as TGTGCCAGCAGCAAATCCCGAGAAGATGAGACCCAGTACTTC. The chain couples TRBV21-1 to TRBJ2-5; the DNA was not compared with TRBD2, the D call given in the table. TRBV21-1 is a recognized pseudogene. CDR3 length: 14 residues.